The entry below describes one T cell receptor (beta chain). Time point noted: patch test 3, about 24 weeks after DPC sensitization. As for treatment: therapeutic diphenylcyclopropenone sensitization with weekly scalp DPC. The sample is drawn from a study of human T cells and chemical hapten exposure. Study at large: Donors were sensitized with 2% DPC on the upper inner arm. Per-sample TCR yields varied mainly from small pooled library volume differences.

TCRdb passed the RACE reads through MiXCR, listing each CDR3 protein once. The data show tens of thousands of distinct CDR3 sequences, roughly a tenth seen once. The receptor was isolated from a woman aged 25-40 years with alopecia areata. Some clones in this sample may be carry-over from other donors' samples. Sequenced here: whole blood, sampled in connection with sensitization to the hapten diphenylcyclopropenone (DPC).

CDR3 amino acids: CASSEGSRNEQFF. The CDR3 nucleotides are TGCGCCAGCAGTGAGGGATCACGCAATGAGCAGTTCTTC. V usage is TRBV10-1 and J usage is TRBJ2-1; D gene unclear. Germline values: CDR1 WNHNN, CDR2 SYGVQD (reference sequence). V shed 2 bases and J shed 6 bases, with 8 bases lying between them. The CDR3 consists of 13 residues.